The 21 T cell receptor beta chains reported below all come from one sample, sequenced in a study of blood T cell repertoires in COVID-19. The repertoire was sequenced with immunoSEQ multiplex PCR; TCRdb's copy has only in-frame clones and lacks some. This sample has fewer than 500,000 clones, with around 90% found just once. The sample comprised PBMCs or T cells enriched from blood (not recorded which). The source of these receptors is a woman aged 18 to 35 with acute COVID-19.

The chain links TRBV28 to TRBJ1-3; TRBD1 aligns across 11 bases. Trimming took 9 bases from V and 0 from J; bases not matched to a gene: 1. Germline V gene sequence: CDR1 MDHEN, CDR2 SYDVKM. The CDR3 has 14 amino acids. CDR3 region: CASGTGGSGNTIYF. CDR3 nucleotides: TGTGCCAGTGGGACAGGGGGCTCTGGAAACACCATATATTTT.

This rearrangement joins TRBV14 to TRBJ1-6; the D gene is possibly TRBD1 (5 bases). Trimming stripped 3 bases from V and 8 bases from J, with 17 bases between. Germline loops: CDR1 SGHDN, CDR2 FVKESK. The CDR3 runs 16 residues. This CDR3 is CASSHRTTWGDSPLHF. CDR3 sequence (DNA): TGTGCCAGCAGCCACCGGACTACATGGGGGGATTCACCCCTCCACTTT.

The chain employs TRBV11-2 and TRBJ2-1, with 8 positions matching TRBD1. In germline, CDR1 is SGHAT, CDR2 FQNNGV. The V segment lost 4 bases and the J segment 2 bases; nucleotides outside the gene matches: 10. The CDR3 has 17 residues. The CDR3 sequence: CASSSGSGTGAYNEQFF. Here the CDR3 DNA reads TGTGCCAGCAGCTCCGGATCCGGGACAGGAGCCTACAATGAGCAGTTCTTC.

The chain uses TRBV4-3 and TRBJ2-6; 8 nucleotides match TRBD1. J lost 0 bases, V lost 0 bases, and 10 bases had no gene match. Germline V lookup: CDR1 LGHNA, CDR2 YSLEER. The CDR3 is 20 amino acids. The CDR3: CASSQDPPTGVLSGANVLTF. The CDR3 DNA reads TGCGCCAGCAGCCAAGATCCCCCGACAGGGGTGCTCTCTGGGGCCAACGTCCTGACTTTC.

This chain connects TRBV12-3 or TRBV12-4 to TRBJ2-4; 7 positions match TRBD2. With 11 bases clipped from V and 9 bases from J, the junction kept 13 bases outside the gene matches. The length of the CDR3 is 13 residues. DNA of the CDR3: TGTGCCGTTCAGCGGGACGCAAGGGGCATTCAGTACTTC. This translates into CAVQRDARGIQYF.

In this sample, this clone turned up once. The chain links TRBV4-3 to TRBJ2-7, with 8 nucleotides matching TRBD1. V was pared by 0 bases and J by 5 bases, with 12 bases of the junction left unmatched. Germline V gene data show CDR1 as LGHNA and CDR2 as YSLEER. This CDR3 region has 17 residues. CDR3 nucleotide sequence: TGCGCCAGCAGCCAAGATCGGCAGGGGGCTCTTTTTGACGAGCAGTACTTC. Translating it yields CASSQDRQGALFDEQYF.

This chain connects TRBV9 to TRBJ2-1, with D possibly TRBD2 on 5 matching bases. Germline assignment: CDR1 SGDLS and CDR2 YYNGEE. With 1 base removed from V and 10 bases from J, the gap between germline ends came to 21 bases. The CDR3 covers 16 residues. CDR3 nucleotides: TGTGCCAGCAGCGTAAGGGCTAGCTCGTCATCGGGGGAGCAGTTCTTC. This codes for CASSVRASSSSGEQFF.

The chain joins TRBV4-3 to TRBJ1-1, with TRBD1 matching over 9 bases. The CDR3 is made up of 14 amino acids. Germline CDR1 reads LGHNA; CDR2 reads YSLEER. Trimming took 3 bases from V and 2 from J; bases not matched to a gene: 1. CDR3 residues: CASSQGQGNTEAFF. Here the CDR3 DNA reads TGCGCCAGCAGCCAGGGACAGGGAAACACTGAAGCTTTCTTT.

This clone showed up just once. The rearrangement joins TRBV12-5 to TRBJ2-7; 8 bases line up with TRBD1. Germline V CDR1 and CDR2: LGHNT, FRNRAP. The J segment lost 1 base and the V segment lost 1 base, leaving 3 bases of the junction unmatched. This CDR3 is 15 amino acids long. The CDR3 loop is CASGLGDRYSYEQYF. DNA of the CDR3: TGTGCTAGTGGTTTGGGGGACAGGTATTCCTACGAGCAGTACTTC. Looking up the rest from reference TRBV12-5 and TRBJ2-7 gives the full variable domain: DARVTQTPRHKVTEMGQEVTMRCQPILGHNTVFWYRQTMMQGLELLAYFRNRAPLDDSGMPKDRFSAEMPDATLATLKIQPSEPRDSAVYFCASGLGDRYSYEQYFGPGTRLTVT.

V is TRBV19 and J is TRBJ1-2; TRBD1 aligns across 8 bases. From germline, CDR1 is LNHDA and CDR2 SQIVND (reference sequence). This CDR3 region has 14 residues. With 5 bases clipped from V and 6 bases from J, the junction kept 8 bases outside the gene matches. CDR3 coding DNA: TGTGCCAGTAGTTCCCGGACAGGGCATGATGGCTACACCTTC. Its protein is CASSSRTGHDGYTF. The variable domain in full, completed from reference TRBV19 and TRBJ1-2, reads DGGITQSPKYLFRKEGQNVTLSCEQNLNHDAMYWYRQDPGQGLRLIYYSQIVNDFQKGDIAEGYSVSREKKESFPLTVTSAQKNPTAFYLCASSSRTGHDGYTFGSGTRLTVV.

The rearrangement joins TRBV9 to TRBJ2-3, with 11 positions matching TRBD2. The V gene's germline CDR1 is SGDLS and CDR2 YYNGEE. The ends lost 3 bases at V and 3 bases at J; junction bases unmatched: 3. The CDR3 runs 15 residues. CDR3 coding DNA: TGTGCCAGCAGCGGACTAGCGGGGAGTACAGATACGCAGTATTTT. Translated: CASSGLAGSTDTQYF. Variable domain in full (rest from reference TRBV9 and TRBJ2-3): DSGVTQTPKHLITATGQRVTLRCSPRSGDLSVYWYQQSLDQGLQFLIQYYNGEERAKGNILERFSAQQFPDLHSELNLSSLELGDSALYFCASSGLAGSTDTQYFGPGTRLTVL.

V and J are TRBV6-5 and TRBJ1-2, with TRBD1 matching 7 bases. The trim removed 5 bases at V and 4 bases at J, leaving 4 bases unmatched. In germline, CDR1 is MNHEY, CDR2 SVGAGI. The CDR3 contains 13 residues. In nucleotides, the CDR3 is TGTGCCAGCAGTCGGGACAGCCTCTATGGCTACACCTTC. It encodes CASSRDSLYGYTF.

In nucleotides, the CDR3 is TGTGCCAGCAACCTCCAGGGGGGCAGCTACAATGAGCAGTTCTTC. Amino acid sequence: CASNLQGGSYNEQFF. The chain links TRBV9 to TRBJ2-1; maybe TRBD1 (7 bases). Trimming removed 6 bases from V and 3 bases from J, with 16 bases in between. The germline gives CDR1 SGDLS, CDR2 YYNGEE. This CDR3 comprises 15 residues.

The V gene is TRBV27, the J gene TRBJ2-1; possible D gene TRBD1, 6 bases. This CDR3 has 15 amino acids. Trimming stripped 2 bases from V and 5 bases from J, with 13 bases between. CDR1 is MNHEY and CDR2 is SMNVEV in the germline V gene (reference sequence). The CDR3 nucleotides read TGTGCCAGCAGTTTAGGTGCTTGGGGGCACAATGAGCAGTTCTTC. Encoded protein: CASSLGAWGHNEQFF.

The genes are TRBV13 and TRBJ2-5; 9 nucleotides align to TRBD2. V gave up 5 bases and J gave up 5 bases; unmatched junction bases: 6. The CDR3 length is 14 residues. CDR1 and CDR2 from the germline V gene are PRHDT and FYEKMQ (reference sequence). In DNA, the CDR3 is TGTGCCAGCAGCCGCGGGGGGGCAGGGGAGACCCAGTACTTC. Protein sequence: CASSRGGAGETQYF.

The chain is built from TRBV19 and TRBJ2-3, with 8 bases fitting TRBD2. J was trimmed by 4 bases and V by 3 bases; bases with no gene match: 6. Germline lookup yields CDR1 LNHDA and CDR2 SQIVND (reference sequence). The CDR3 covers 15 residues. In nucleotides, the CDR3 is TGTGCCAGTAGTATCAGGTTAGCGGGGTCAGATACGCAGTATTTT. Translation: CASSIRLAGSDTQYF.

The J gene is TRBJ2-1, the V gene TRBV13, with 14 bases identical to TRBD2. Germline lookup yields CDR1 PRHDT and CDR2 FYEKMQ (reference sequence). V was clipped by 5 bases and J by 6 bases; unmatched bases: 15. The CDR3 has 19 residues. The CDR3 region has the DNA TGTGCCAGCAGCCCATCCCCGGGACTAGCGGGAGCGCCCTCCAATGAGCAGTTCTTC. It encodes CASSPSPGLAGAPSNEQFF. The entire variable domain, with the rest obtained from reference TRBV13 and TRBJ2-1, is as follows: AAGVIQSPRHLIKEKRETATLKCYPIPRHDTVYWYQQGPGQDPQFLISFYEKMQSDKGSIPDRFSAQQFSDYHSELNMSSLELGDSALYFCASSPSPGLAGAPSNEQFFGPGTRLTVL.

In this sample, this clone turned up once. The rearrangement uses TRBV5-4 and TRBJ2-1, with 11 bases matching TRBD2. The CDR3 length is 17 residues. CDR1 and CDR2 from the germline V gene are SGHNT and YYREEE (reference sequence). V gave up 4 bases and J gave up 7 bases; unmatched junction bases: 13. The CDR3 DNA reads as TGTGCCAGCAGCACAAATACTGACGGGACTAGCGGAAATGAGCAGTTCTTC. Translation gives CASSTNTDGTSGNEQFF.

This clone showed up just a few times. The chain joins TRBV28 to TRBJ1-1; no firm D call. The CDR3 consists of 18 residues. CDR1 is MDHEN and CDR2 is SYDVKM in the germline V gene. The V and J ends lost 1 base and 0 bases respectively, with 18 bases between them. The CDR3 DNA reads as TGTGCCAGCAGTTTATTCCGTCGTGGAGCCACTATGAACACTGAAGCTTTCTTT. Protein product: CASSLFRRGATMNTEAFF. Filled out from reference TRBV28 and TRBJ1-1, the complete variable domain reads DVKVTQSSRYLVKRTGEKVFLECVQDMDHENMFWYRQDPGLGLRLIYFSYDVKMKEKGDIPEGYSVSREKKERFSLILESASTNQTSMYLCASSLFRRGATMNTEAFFGQGTRLTVV.

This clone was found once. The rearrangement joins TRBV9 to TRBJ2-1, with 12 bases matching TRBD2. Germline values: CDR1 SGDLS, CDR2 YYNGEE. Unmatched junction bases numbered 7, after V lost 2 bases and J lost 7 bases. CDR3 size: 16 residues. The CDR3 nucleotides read TGTGCCAGCAGCGTCTCGCTAGCGGGGGGGCCGAATGAGCAGTTCTTC. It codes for CASSVSLAGGPNEQFF.

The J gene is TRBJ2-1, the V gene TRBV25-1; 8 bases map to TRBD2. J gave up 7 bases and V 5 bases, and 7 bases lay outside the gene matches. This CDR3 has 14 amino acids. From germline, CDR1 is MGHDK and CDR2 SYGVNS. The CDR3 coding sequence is TGTGCCAGCAGTCTCGGGGGGGGTAAAAATGAGCAGTTCTTC. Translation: CASSLGGGKNEQFF.